The next 13 T cell receptor beta chains were all read from a single sample in a study of T cell responses to AZD1222 COVID-19 vaccine. Method: immunoSEQ multiplex PCR; TCRdb's copy keeps in-frame clones and lacks some. The repertoire holds about 130,000 clones, with 80% to 90% as singletons. The source was peripheral blood, collected on day 0 of AZD1222 vaccination. The source is an adult in good health.

The V and J genes are TRBV5-1 and TRBJ1-1; 9 bases align to TRBD1. In germline, CDR1 is SGHRS, CDR2 YFSETQ. With V trimmed by 7 bases and J by 1 base, 2 bases remained unmatched. This CDR3 is built from 13 residues. CDR3 region: CASGTGPNTEAFF. In DNA form, the CDR3 reads TGCGCCAGCGGGACAGGGCCGAACACTGAAGCTTTCTTT.

The chain recombines TRBV10-1 with TRBJ2-7, with D unresolved. Between the trimmed V and J ends, which lost 3 bases and 4 bases, there was a span of 25 bases. The germline V gene encodes CDR1 WNHNN and CDR2 SYGVQD (reference sequence). The CDR3 consists of 18 residues. CDR3 sequence (DNA): TGCGCCAGCAGTGAAGGCGGCTGCCTCCCCCCCGACTGTTACGAGCAGTACTTC. The encoded protein is CASSEGGCLPPDCYEQYF.

The J gene is TRBJ2-1, the V gene TRBV24-1; 11 positions agree with TRBD2. Germline V lookup: CDR1 KGHDR, CDR2 SFDVKD. The CDR3 runs 14 residues. V was pared by 7 bases and J by 5 bases, with 3 bases of the junction left unmatched. The CDR3 sequence is CATRGLAENNEQFF. The CDR3 region has the DNA TGTGCCACCAGGGGACTAGCGGAAAACAATGAGCAGTTCTTC.

The rearrangement uses TRBV4-2 and TRBJ2-1; 10 bases agree with TRBD2. CDR3 length: 19 amino acids. Germline CDR1 is LGHNA and CDR2 is YNFKEQ. Germline trimming cut 3 bases from V and 4 bases from J; bases unmatched to any gene: 15. The CDR3 loop reads CASSQIPLAGELGYNEQFF. CDR3 sequence (DNA): TGTGCCAGCAGCCAGATTCCTCTAGCGGGAGAGCTCGGTTACAATGAGCAGTTCTTC.

The V call is TRBV7-9, the J call TRBJ1-1; D is unresolved. The CDR3 covers 15 residues. V was cut by 2 bases and J by 1 base, with 11 bases left in between. Germline loops: CDR1 SEHNR, CDR2 FQNEAQ (reference sequence). In nucleotides, the CDR3 is TGTGCCAGCAGCTTAAGCGGCGGATCGAACACTGAAGCTTTCTTT. It codes for CASSLSGGSNTEAFF. The whole variable domain, filled in from reference TRBV7-9 and TRBJ1-1, reads DTGVSQNPRHKITKRGQNVTFRCDPISEHNRLYWYRQTLGQGPEFLTYFQNEAQLEKSRLLSDRFSAERPKGSFSTLEIQRTEQGDSAMYLCASSLSGGSNTEAFFGQGTRLTVV.

V and J are TRBV4-2 and TRBJ1-3; possibly TRBD1 for D (5 bases). The germline V gene encodes CDR1 LGHNA and CDR2 YNFKEQ. The CDR3 is 14 residues long. V lost 1 base, J lost 3 bases, and 7 bases lay in between. This CDR3 is CASSQAGGGNTIYF. In DNA form, the CDR3 reads TGTGCCAGCAGCCAAGCGGGGGGTGGAAACACCATATATTTT.

This chain uses TRBV11-1 with TRBJ2-5, with 11 positions matching TRBD1. The V gene end was trimmed by 5 bases and the J gene end by 4 bases; junction bases not matched to a gene: 6. The CDR3 consists of 15 residues. Germline V CDR1 and CDR2: SGHAT, FQDESV (reference sequence). Written as DNA, the CDR3 is TGTGCCAGCAGCCCCGGACAGGGGGCCGCAGAGACCCAGTACTTC. Protein: CASSPGQGAAETQYF.

The chain has TRBV27 and TRBJ2-7, with D uncertain. V was clipped by 6 bases and J by 0 bases, with 9 bases between them. CDR3 length equals 13 residues. The V gene's germline CDR1 is MNHEY and CDR2 SMNVEV (reference sequence). The CDR3 DNA reads TGTGCCAGCAGCTGGGGAAGCTCCTACGAGCAGTACTTC. Encoded protein: CASSWGSSYEQYF.

The genes are TRBV7-9 and TRBJ2-7; 9 bases are shared with TRBD1. Germline V CDR1 and CDR2: SEHNR, FQNEAQ (reference sequence). V shed 1 base and J 2 bases; nucleotides not matched to a gene: 6. This CDR3 has 16 amino acids. CDR3 region: CASSLGDREGTYEQYF. DNA for the CDR3: TGTGCCAGCAGCTTAGGGGACAGGGAGGGAACCTACGAGCAGTACTTC.

V is TRBV7-9 and J is TRBJ2-7, with TRBD1 matching 10 bases. Losses at the gene ends were 2 bases for V and 4 bases for J; bases not matched to a gene: 5. The CDR3 has 15 amino acids. Germline V gene sequence: CDR1 SEHNR, CDR2 FQNEAQ (reference sequence). The CDR3 bases are TGTGCCAGCAGCTTAATGGGACAGGGGTTATACGAGCAGTACTTC. It is translated as CASSLMGQGLYEQYF.

This clone was counted between two and nine times. The chain recombines TRBV10-3 with TRBJ2-3, with 8 positions matching TRBD2. This CDR3 comprises 17 residues. Looked up from germline, CDR1 is ENHRY and CDR2 is SYGVKD. V lost 4 bases and J lost 3; bases outside the gene matches: 12. Here the CDR3 reads CAISATSGRELTDTQYF. Written as DNA, the CDR3 is TGTGCCATCAGTGCTACTAGCGGAAGAGAATTGACAGATACGCAGTATTTT.

The table lists this clone with a count of one. The CDR3 here is CASSGTGDNSPLHF. The DNA of the CDR3 is TGTGCCAGTAGCGGAACAGGGGACAATTCACCCCTCCACTTT. The chain links TRBV19 to TRBJ1-6; 7 bases fit TRBD1. The length of the CDR3 is 14 residues. Germline-derived CDR1 and CDR2 are LNHDA and SQIVND (reference sequence). J was trimmed by 7 bases and V by 6 bases; bases with no gene match: 6.

The rearrangement links TRBV11-2 to TRBJ1-1, with D perhaps matching TRBD1 (6 bases). This CDR3 spans 16 amino acids. V was trimmed by 4 bases and J by 4 bases, leaving 19 bases between them. CDR1 is SGHAT, CDR2 FQNNGV, per germline. The CDR3 protein is CASSSTPSGGGTEAFF. In DNA, the CDR3 is TGTGCCAGCAGCTCAACCCCTAGTGGAGGGGGCACTGAAGCTTTCTTT.